The 25 T cell receptor beta chains given below trace back to one sample, sequenced in a study of blood T cell repertoires in COVID-19. Clones were sequenced by immunoSEQ multiplex PCR, and TCRdb holds only the in-frame ones, with some missing. The data show 300,000 or so clones, with 70% to 90% seen just once and approximately 5% held by the top ten. The sequenced material came from PBMCs or T cells enriched from blood (not recorded which). The source of these receptors is a woman aged 25 to 39 who had recovered from COVID-19.

The genes are TRBV9 and TRBJ2-7, with 8 bases lining up with TRBD1. The CDR3 totals 15 residues. From germline, CDR1 is SGDLS and CDR2 YYNGEE. The junction had 11 bases not matched to a gene; V was cut back by 3 bases and J by 6 bases. CDR3 sequence (DNA): TGTGCCAGCAGCGCTTCCGGGACAGGTGCCCGCGAGCAGTACTTC. Amino acids: CASSASGTGAREQYF.

V and J are TRBV30 and TRBJ1-1; D unclear. CDR1 and CDR2 (germline): GTSNPN, SVGIG (reference sequence). The CDR3 contains 13 residues. V lost 3 bases, J lost 9 bases, and 17 bases lay in between. Here the CDR3 reads CAWRGSTLVKAFF. DNA of the CDR3: TGTGCCTGGAGGGGCAGTACCTTAGTAAAAGCTTTCTTT. The whole variable domain, remainder taken from reference TRBV30 and TRBJ1-1, is SQTIHQWPATLVQPVGSPLSLECTVEGTSNPNLYWYRQAAGRGLQLLFYSVGIGQISSEVPQNLSASRPQDRQFILSSKKLLLSDSGFYLCAWRGSTLVKAFFGQGTRLTVV.

This sequence joins TRBV2 and TRBJ1-6; D perhaps matches TRBD1 (5 bases). CDR3 length: 16 amino acids. Germline assignment: CDR1 SNHLY and CDR2 FYNNEI. V shed 0 bases and J shed 7 bases, with 13 bases lying between them. The CDR3 region is CASSEAGAGLNSPLHF. The CDR3 DNA sequence: TGTGCCAGCAGTGAAGCGGGCGCAGGGTTAAATTCACCCCTCCACTTT.

This clone was observed a few times. The J gene is TRBJ1-4, the V gene TRBV4-3; D remains unclear. With 2 bases removed from V and 8 bases from J, the gap between germline ends came to 15 bases. CDR1 is LGHNA and CDR2 is YSLEER in the germline V gene. The CDR3 consists of 15 residues. The DNA for the CDR3 is TGCGCCAGCAGCCAAACCTTGACGCGGCTCGAAAAACTGTTTTTT. This encodes CASSQTLTRLEKLFF.

This clone was picked up a small number of times. This chain links TRBV11-2 with TRBJ1-5, with D perhaps matching TRBD1 (6 bases). The germline V gene encodes CDR1 SGHAT and CDR2 FQNNGV. V was clipped by 3 bases and J by 2 bases, with 11 bases between them. This CDR3 is 15 amino acids long. The CDR3 DNA reads TGTGCCAGCAGCTTCAACAGGGTGGGCAATCAGCCCCAGCATTTT. It specifies CASSFNRVGNQPQHF.

The chain carries TRBV2 and TRBJ1-2; the D is unclear. V was trimmed by 3 bases and J by 0 bases, leaving 20 bases between them. Germline V lookup: CDR1 SNHLY, CDR2 FYNNEI. The length of the CDR3 is 18 residues. The CDR3 sequence is CASSDTVPWAIANYGYTF. The CDR3 bases are TGTGCCAGCAGTGATACCGTCCCCTGGGCGATAGCTAACTATGGCTACACCTTC.

This clone has just one count. V and J are TRBV5-1 and TRBJ1-1, with a weak D call TRBD1 (5 bases). Germline CDR1 is SGHRS and CDR2 is YFSETQ. V was pared by 4 bases and J by 0 bases, with 10 bases between. The CDR3 is 14 amino acids. The CDR3 reads CASSPRGMNTEAFF. Here the CDR3 DNA reads TGCGCCAGCAGCCCCCGGGGGATGAACACTGAAGCTTTCTTT.

The chain has TRBV4-2 and TRBJ2-3; TRBD2 matches 11 bases. This CDR3 is built from 15 residues. Germline loops: CDR1 LGHNA, CDR2 YNFKEQ. V lost 1 base and J lost 4; bases outside the gene matches: 1. The CDR3 is CASSQGLAGPDTQYF. CDR3 nucleotides: TGTGCCAGCAGCCAAGGACTAGCGGGGCCAGATACGCAGTATTTT.

This sequence joins TRBV15 and TRBJ1-4; 8 bases align to TRBD1. The CDR3 covers 15 residues. V was clipped by 6 bases and J by 7 bases; unmatched bases: 10. Germline assignment: CDR1 LNHNV and CDR2 YYDKDF (reference sequence). The CDR3 DNA reads TGTGCCACCAGTAAGGACCCCGGGACAGGTGAAAAACTGTTTTTT. It is translated as CATSKDPGTGEKLFF.

This chain uses TRBV5-1 with TRBJ2-5, with D perhaps matching TRBD1 (6 bases). The CDR3 extends over 14 amino acids. Germline CDR1 and CDR2: SGHRS and YFSETQ. Trimming took 4 bases from V and 5 from J, leaving 15 bases between them. CDR3 DNA sequence: TGCGCCAGCAGCAAAGGGACATCCCGGGAGACCCAGTACTTC. Translating gives CASSKGTSRETQYF. The variable domain in full, completed from reference TRBV5-1 and TRBJ2-5, reads KAGVTQTPRYLIKTRGQQVTLSCSPISGHRSVSWYQQTPGQGLQFLFEYFSETQRNKGNFPGRFSGRQFSNSRSEMNVSTLELGDSALYLCASSKGTSRETQYFGPGTRLLVL.

In DNA, the CDR3 is TGTGCCAGCAGCTTAGAGCTAGCGGGGGGCTACTCCTACGAGCAGTACTTC. Protein: CASSLELAGGYSYEQYF. The V call is TRBV7-2, the J call TRBJ2-7; 11 bases are shared with TRBD2. Germline CDR1 reads SGHTA; CDR2 reads FQGNSA. This CDR3 is 17 amino acids long. Losses at the gene ends were 1 base for V and 0 bases for J; bases not matched to a gene: 5.

This clone was recorded a few times. The chain employs TRBV27 and TRBJ1-1; D not certain. Germline values: CDR1 MNHEY, CDR2 SMNVEV (reference sequence). CDR3 length: 14 residues. V dropped 4 bases and J dropped 1 base, with 10 bases sitting between them. The DNA of the CDR3 is TGTGCCAGCAGTTCCCCCTCGTCGAACACTGAAGCTTTCTTT. The encoded protein is CASSSPSSNTEAFF.

The chain couples TRBV19 to TRBJ1-4; D is undetermined. The CDR3 sequence is 15 residues long. Trimming stripped 3 bases from V and 8 bases from J, with 16 bases between. The germline gives CDR1 LNHDA, CDR2 SQIVND (reference sequence). The CDR3 is CASSINTGFGEKLFF. The CDR3 DNA follows: TGTGCCAGTAGTATTAACACCGGATTCGGGGAAAAACTGTTTTTT.

The V call is TRBV7-2, the J call TRBJ1-5; 7 nucleotides line up with TRBD1. Looked up from germline, CDR1 is SGHTA and CDR2 is FQGNSA. The V and J ends lost 5 bases and 3 bases, in that order; junction bases with no gene match: 7. The CDR3 has 15 amino acids. The CDR3 sequence: CASSKGGIFNQPQHF. In DNA, the CDR3 is TGTGCCAGCAGCAAAGGGGGCATATTCAATCAGCCCCAGCATTTT.

This clone was detected only a few times. The chain links TRBV6-4 to TRBJ1-3; no firm D call. CDR1 and CDR2 from the germline V gene are MRHNA and SNTAGT. This CDR3 comprises 13 residues. Trimming took off 8 bases at V and 0 bases at J, with 8 bases between the two ends. CDR3 coding DNA: TGTGCCAGCGAGGCAAGCTCTGGAAACACCATATATTTT. The encoded protein is CASEASSGNTIYF.

The CDR3 spells CASSPTGTLTHQPQHF. The CDR3 region has the DNA TGTGCCAGCAGCCCTACCGGGACATTGACTCATCAGCCCCAGCATTTT. The chain recombines TRBV3-1 (or the pseudogene TRBV3-2) with TRBJ1-5; possibly TRBD1 for D (6 bases). The CDR3 is made up of 16 amino acids. The V end was cut by 4 bases, the J end by 5 bases, with 18 bases between. Per the germline V gene, CDR1 is LGHDT and CDR2 is YNNKEL (reference sequence).

The chain has TRBV28 and TRBJ2-1; 8 bases agree with TRBD1. Germline-derived CDR1 and CDR2 are MDHEN and SYDVKM. Losses at the gene ends were 3 bases for V and 7 bases for J; bases not matched to a gene: 8. The CDR3 is 15 residues long. The CDR3 DNA reads TGTGCCAGCAGTTTCGTGGACAGGGTTAAAAATGAGCAGTTCTTC. Translated, it gives CASSFVDRVKNEQFF.

V usage is TRBV9 and J usage is TRBJ1-2, with TRBD1 matching 7 bases. CDR1 and CDR2 from the germline V gene are SGDLS and YYNGEE. V was pared by 0 bases and J by 6 bases, with 14 bases of the junction left unmatched. The CDR3 loop spans 17 amino acids. In DNA, the CDR3 is TGTGCCAGCAGCGTAGCGGGGACAGCCCTCGCCGGGGATGGCTACACCTTC. Translating it yields CASSVAGTALAGDGYTF.

This clone was seen a single time. This sequence joins TRBV5-1 and TRBJ1-2; D ambiguous. V was shortened by 0 bases and J by 4 bases, with 10 bases between the two germline ends. This CDR3 spans 14 amino acids. Germline values: CDR1 SGHRS, CDR2 YFSETQ. CDR3 amino acids: CASSLAGSPYGYTF. The CDR3 DNA follows: TGCGCCAGCAGCTTGGCCGGGTCCCCCTATGGCTACACCTTC.

The rearrangement links TRBV5-4 to TRBJ2-3; D not certain. CDR1 and CDR2 from the germline V gene are SGHNT and YYREEE (reference sequence). V was clipped by 4 bases and J by 2 bases, with 11 bases between them. CDR3 length: 14 amino acids. CDR3 loop: CASSPENSTDTQYF. The DNA for the CDR3 is TGTGCCAGCAGCCCGGAGAACTCCACAGATACGCAGTATTTT.

This sequence joins TRBV7-9 and TRBJ1-3; the match to TRBD1 covers 7 bases. J lost 2 bases, V lost 5 bases, and 3 bases had no gene match. This CDR3 has 14 amino acids. Looked up from germline, CDR1 is SEHNR and CDR2 is FQNEAQ (reference sequence). CDR3 nucleotides: TGTGCCAGCAGCAGAGACAGGGCTGGAAACACCATATATTTT. The encoded protein is CASSRDRAGNTIYF. The entire variable domain, with the rest obtained from reference TRBV7-9 and TRBJ1-3, is as follows: DTGVSQNPRHKITKRGQNVTFRCDPISEHNRLYWYRQTLGQGPEFLTYFQNEAQLEKSRLLSDRFSAERPKGSFSTLEIQRTEQGDSAMYLCASSRDRAGNTIYFGEGSWLTVV.

In this sample, this clone turned up once. The chain recombines TRBV12-1 with TRBJ2-7; TRBD1 reflects the table's D call only, with no check against the DNA. TRBV12-1 is classified as a pseudogene. The CDR3 covers 17 residues. The CDR3 bases are TGTGCCAGCAGCTCGCTTAAGGTGGACAGGGGCTCCTACGAGCAGTACTTC. This sequence encodes CASSSLKVDRGSYEQYF.

The rearrangement links TRBV30 to TRBJ2-1, with D perhaps matching TRBD1 (6 bases). The CDR3 length is 14 residues. V lost 5 bases to trimming and J lost 1 base, with 12 bases between them. CDR1 and CDR2 from the germline V gene are GTSNPN and SVGIG (reference sequence). The CDR3 DNA sequence: TGTGCCTGGTCCCGGGACACATCCTACAATGAGCAGTTCTTC. This codes for CAWSRDTSYNEQFF.

The chain couples TRBV20-1 to TRBJ1-4; a possible D gene is TRBD1 (5 bases). In germline, CDR1 is DFQATT, CDR2 SNEGSKA (reference sequence). V dropped 3 bases and J dropped 6 bases, with 17 bases sitting between them. This CDR3 contains 15 residues. The CDR3: CSASRQGSFDEKLFF. The CDR3 DNA follows: TGCAGTGCTAGTCGGCAGGGATCCTTTGATGAAAAACTGTTTTTT.

The chain links TRBV24-1 to TRBJ2-3, with TRBD1 matching over 9 bases. This CDR3 region has 14 residues. V was pared by 4 bases and J by 6 bases, with 4 bases of the junction left unmatched. CDR1 KGHDR and CDR2 SFDVKD come from the germline V gene. The CDR3 reads CATSDSGTGDTQYF. CDR3 in DNA: TGTGCCACCAGTGACTCCGGGACAGGGGATACGCAGTATTTT.